Listed below are T cell receptor beta chains from one sample, sequenced in a study of shared clonotypes between healthy human individuals. Here immunoSEQ multiplex PCR was the method, and the copy in TCRdb shows in-frame clones only, minus some. Among a few million clones listed, around 90% were seen once. The sample taken for sequencing was naive CD4+ T cells sorted from blood. These receptors were obtained from a man aged 18 to 30 in good health. Each CDR3 is given with its conserved first and last residue. The order of the fields is clone size, D gene, V gene, J gene, CDR3 length, CDR3 DNA, CDR3 protein. A D gene is named only where the DNA matches it firmly. Size tells how often a clone was seen (once, few, many) or the class of an expanded clone, and some rows leave it out.

-	-	TRBV4-1	TRBJ2-3	13	TGCGCCAGCAGCCAAGTGGGGACAGATACGCAGTATTTT	CASSQVGTDTQYF
once	TRBD2	TRBV5-1	TRBJ2-3	16	TGCGCCAGCAGCTTGGTACTAGCGGGGAGCACAGATACGCAGTATTTT	CASSLVLAGSTDTQYF
-	-	TRBV18	TRBJ2-1	13	TGTGCCAGCTCACCCCCTTTGGGTAATGAGCAGTTCTTC	CASSPPLGNEQFF
-	-	TRBV7-9	TRBJ2-7	15	TGTGCCAGCAGCCAAGGGACAAAAAAGGCCTACGAGCAGTACTTC	CASSQGTKKAYEQYF
-	TRBD1	TRBV14	TRBJ2-7	17	TGTGCCAGCAGCCGAACGTTACAGGGGGCGTCAGGTTACGAGCAGTACTTC	CASSRTLQGASGYEQYF
-	-	TRBV4-3	TRBJ2-5	18	TGCGCCAGCAGCCAAGATCTTGGGGCGGGCGGGGCTCAAGAGACCCAGTACTTC	CASSQDLGAGGAQETQYF
-	-	TRBV10-3	TRBJ1-6	18	TGTGCCATCAGTGACTTCCAATCGAAAAGCTCCTATAATTCACCCCTCCACTTT	CAISDFQSKSSYNSPLHF
-	-	TRBV7-9	TRBJ1-4	15	TGTGCCAGCAGCTTTTCGGGACCGATTAATGAAAAACTGTTTTTT	CASSFSGPINEKLFF
-	TRBD1	TRBV5-5	TRBJ1-1	14	TGTGCCAGCAGCGTAGGGGGCGAGGGGACTGAAGCTTTCTTT	CASSVGGEGTEAFF
-	TRBD1	TRBV6-5	TRBJ2-3	14	TGTGCCAGCAGCGAGGGGGCTAGTTCAGATACGCAGTATTTT	CASSEGASSDTQYF
-	TRBD2	TRBV6-1	TRBJ2-5	18	TGTGCCAGCAGTGAAGGTTGGTCGGCTAGCGGGGCCCAAGAGACCCAGTACTTC	CASSEGWSASGAQETQYF
-	-	TRBV30	TRBJ2-2	13	TGTGCCTGGAGCTGGGGGAACACCGGGGAGCTGTTTTTT	CAWSWGNTGELFF
-	-	TRBV18	TRBJ2-1	15	TGTGCCAGCTCACCCAGGGGACCCTCCTACAATGAGCAGTTCTTC	CASSPRGPSYNEQFF
-	-	TRBV2	TRBJ2-7	12	TGTGCCAGCAGGCAGAACTCCTACGAGCAGTACTTC	CASRQNSYEQYF
-	TRBD1	TRBV27	TRBJ2-7	15	TGTGCCAGCAGCCAACAGGGGGTTTCACCCTACGAGCAGTACTTC	CASSQQGVSPYEQYF
once	TRBD1	TRBV11-2	TRBJ1-2	14	TGTGCCAGCAGCGCCCAGGGACAGGGGAGCGGCTACACCTTC	CASSAQGQGSGYTF
-	-	TRBV13	TRBJ2-1	14	TGTGCCAGCAGCCCCACCCTCACCCACAATGAGCAGTTCTTC	CASSPTLTHNEQFF
few	-	TRBV30	TRBJ1-5	12	TGTGCCTGGAGTGTAGGGGCACAGCCCCAGCATTTT	CAWSVGAQPQHF
-	-	TRBV9	TRBJ2-1	17	TGTGCCAGCAGCGGTACCCCCGTTATGGCCGACTACAATGAGCAGTTCTTC	CASSGTPVMADYNEQFF
-	-	TRBV4-1	TRBJ2-5	13	TGCGCCAGCAGCCAAAGAGACCAAGAGACCCAGTACTTC	CASSQRDQETQYF
-	TRBD2	TRBV28	TRBJ2-3	15	TGTGCCAGCAGCCGGACTAGCCCTGGCACAGATACGCAGTATTTT	CASSRTSPGTDTQYF
few	TRBD1	TRBV29-1	TRBJ1-1	14	TGCAGCGCCAAAACAGGGGTTATTGACACTGAAGCTTTCTTT	CSAKTGVIDTEAFF
-	-	TRBV18	TRBJ1-6	15	TGTGCCAGTCGACGGGAGGGGCCGGTTAATTCACCCCTCCACTTT	CASRREGPVNSPLHF